This T cell receptor beta chain was found in a study of blood T cell repertoires in COVID-19. Profiled with immunoSEQ multiplex PCR; TCRdb holds only in-frame clones, not every one. The sample records 290,000 or so clones, around nine tenths being singletons. Per the germline V gene, CDR1 is LNHDA and CDR2 is SQIVND (reference sequence). V gave up 7 bases and J gave up 9 bases; unmatched junction bases: 11. The CDR3 totals 14 residues. The V call is TRBV19, the J call TRBJ2-1; 8 bases fit TRBD1. The clonotype originates from a woman under 30 who had recovered from COVID-19. Sample: PBMCs or T cells enriched from blood (not recorded which). The DNA for the CDR3 is TGTGCCAGTATGTGGGGACAGGCCCATGGTGAGCAGTTCTTC. Its protein is CASMWGQAHGEQFF.